The 13 T cell receptor beta chains presented below share a single source sample, sequenced in a study of CXCR3-negative and CXCR3-positive naive CD8 T cells. Each TRB cDNA library was prepared by 5' RACE (with UMI labels). Following a re-call of the 5' RACE reads, TCRdb has one entry per CDR3 protein and lacks DNA. In all, the sample yields 120,000 or so distinct CDR3 sequences. What these receptors recognize is not known. Study-wide results and caveats: TRB CDR3s of CXCR3-positive naive cells were more hydrophobic than those of CXCR3-negative naive cells.

Sequences were obtained from naive CXCR3+ CD8+ T cells from blood. Indicated subset: CD45RO-CCR7+CD27+CD95- naive CD8+ T cells expressing CXCR3 (TNR3+). These receptors were collected from a human donor in good health. Some clones in this sample may be carry-over from other donors' samples.

The chain joins TRBV29-1 to TRBJ2-7; TCRdb's D gene call, TRBD1, goes unchecked for lack of DNA. Germline assignment: CDR1 SQVTM and CDR2 ANQGSEA. This CDR3 has 13 amino acids. Here the CDR3 reads CSVGTGEGYEQYF.

The rearrangement uses TRBV13 and TRBJ2-5; the D call from TCRdb, TRBD1, cannot be confirmed without DNA. Germline CDR1 PRHDT, CDR2 FYEKMQ (reference sequence). This CDR3 region has 13 residues. CDR3 in amino acids: CASSTRGVETQYF.

V gene TRBV5-1 combines with J gene TRBJ2-7; TCRdb returns TRBD2, unconfirmable since there is no DNA. The germline gives CDR1 SGHRS, CDR2 YFSETQ. The CDR3 has 13 amino acids. CDR3 sequence reads: CASHQGEVPEQYF.

The chain combines TRBV11-2 with TRBJ2-7. CDR3 size: 14 residues. Per germline, CDR1 SGHAT and CDR2 FQNNGV. The CDR3 loop is CASSLNTLSYEQYF.

V gene TRBV14 combines with J gene TRBJ2-1; without DNA, the TCRdb call of TRBD2 cannot be checked. The CDR3 is 15 amino acids. Germline loops: CDR1 SGHDN, CDR2 FVKESK. Here the CDR3 reads CASSSTPHLQYEQFF.

V is TRBV12-3 or TRBV12-4 and J is TRBJ1-5. This CDR3 has 17 residues. The CDR3 protein is CASSLRGRAETNQPQHF.

The chain is built from TRBV28 and TRBJ2-2; there is no DNA to check the TCRdb D call of TRBD1. CDR3 length: 14 amino acids. From germline, CDR1 is MDHEN and CDR2 SYDVKM. The CDR3: CAGAGQGFTGELFF. The whole variable domain, filled in from reference TRBV28 and TRBJ2-2, reads DVKVTQSSRYLVKRTGEKVFLECVQDMDHENMFWYRQDPGLGLRLIYFSYDVKMKEKGDIPEGYSVSREKKERFSLILESASTNQTSMYLCAGAGQGFTGELFFGEGSRLTVL.

The rearrangement links TRBV28 to TRBJ2-3; TCRdb returns TRBD1, unconfirmable since there is no DNA. From germline, CDR1 is MDHEN and CDR2 SYDVKM. The CDR3 has 13 amino acids. The CDR3 here is CASTGDSTDTEYF. Full variable domain (outside the CDR3, taken from reference TRBV28 and TRBJ2-3): DVKVTQSSRYLVKRTGEKVFLECVQDMDHENMFWYRQDPGLGLRLIYFSYDVKMKEKGDIPEGYSVSREKKERFSLILESASTNQTSMYLCASTGDSTDTEYFGPGTRLTVL.

CDR3 protein: CASSQDRGTTYEQYF. The genes are TRBV4-2 and TRBJ2-7; the TCRdb D gene call, TRBD1, has no DNA to confirm it. This CDR3 is 15 amino acids long. The germline V gene has CDR1 LGHNA and CDR2 YNFKEQ.

The chain employs TRBV5-5 and TRBJ2-3; TCRdb's D call of TRBD1 is untestable without DNA. Germline CDR1 reads SGHKS; CDR2 reads YYEKEE (reference sequence). This CDR3 is 16 amino acids long. The CDR3 spells CASSFTPGGRTDTQYF.

V is TRBV4-3 and J is TRBJ2-7. This CDR3 has 14 amino acids. Germline V gene sequence: CDR1 LGHNA, CDR2 YSLEER. The CDR3 here is CASSQERHSYEQYF.

The V gene is TRBV7-9, the J gene TRBJ2-5; TCRdb indicates TRBD2, and absent DNA this call remains unverified. Germline V gene sequence: CDR1 SEHNR, CDR2 FQNEAQ (reference sequence). The CDR3 is 17 residues long. The CDR3 reads CASSVPTTSGNQETQYF.

This chain links TRBV7-3 with TRBJ2-3. CDR3 length: 14 residues. The V gene's germline CDR1 is SGHTA and CDR2 FQGTGA. CDR3 region: CASSLVSSTDTQYF.